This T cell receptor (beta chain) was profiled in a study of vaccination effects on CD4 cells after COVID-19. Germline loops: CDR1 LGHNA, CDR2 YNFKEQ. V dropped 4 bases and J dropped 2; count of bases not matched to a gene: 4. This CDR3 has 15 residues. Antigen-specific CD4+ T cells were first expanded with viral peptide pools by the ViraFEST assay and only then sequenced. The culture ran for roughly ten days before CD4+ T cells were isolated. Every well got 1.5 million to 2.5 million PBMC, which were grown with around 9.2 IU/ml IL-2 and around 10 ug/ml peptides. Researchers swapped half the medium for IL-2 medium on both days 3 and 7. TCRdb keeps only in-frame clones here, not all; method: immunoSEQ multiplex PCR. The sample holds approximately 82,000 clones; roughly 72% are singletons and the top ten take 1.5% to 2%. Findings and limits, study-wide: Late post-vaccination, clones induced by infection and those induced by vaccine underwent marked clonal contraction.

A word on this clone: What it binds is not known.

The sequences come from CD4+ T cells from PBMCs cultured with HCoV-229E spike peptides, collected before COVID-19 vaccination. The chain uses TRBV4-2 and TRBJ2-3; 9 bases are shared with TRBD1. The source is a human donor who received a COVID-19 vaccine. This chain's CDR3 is CASSRDRGTTDTQYF. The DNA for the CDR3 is TGTGCCAGCAGCCGAGACAGGGGGACCACAGATACGCAGTATTTT.